This T cell receptor beta chain was recovered during a study of blood T cell repertoires in COVID-19. Study overall: PBMCs, B-cell-depleted T cells, or T cells provided the cDNA or gDNA that made up the material.

This clone was recorded only once. Sequencing was performed with immunoSEQ multiplex PCR; in TCRdb, only in-frame clones are kept and a portion is missing. The sample has 100,000 or so clones, about 86% seen once. Sample: peripheral blood. The TCR sequence derives from a woman aged 55-70 years in a cohort sampled during active or convalescent COVID-19.

CDR3 DNA sequence: TGTGCCAGCAGCCAGTTTGTGGCTAGCGGCTATCAAGAGACCCAGTACTTC. Encoded protein: CASSQFVASGYQETQYF. The chain joins TRBV7-6 to TRBJ2-5, with 7 bases matching TRBD2. Germline trimming cut 5 bases from V and 2 bases from J; bases unmatched to any gene: 14. Germline V lookup: CDR1 SGHVS, CDR2 FNYEAQ. This CDR3 comprises 17 residues.